This TCR beta chain was captured in a study of blood T cells in healthy people across ages. Points from the study as a whole: Total diversity from one million sequenced T cells was likely underestimated. Per million T cells, the diversity of TCR beta decreased roughly linearly as age advanced.

The CDR3 extends over 13 amino acids. Germline V gives CDR1 MNHEY, CDR2 SVGEGT. Trimming stripped 11 bases from V and 4 bases from J, with 17 bases between. Using a J-beta primer mix together with a sample-barcoded 5' primer, a second PCR was run for about 6 to 11 cycles. TCRdb re-called the 5' RACE reads with MiXCR, one entry per CDR3 protein. The table lists under 850,000 distinct CDR3 sequences, about 34% of them singletons. A word on this clonotype: Its antigen is still unknown.

The gene calls are TRBV6-2 or TRBV6-3 and TRBJ1-2, with D tentatively TRBD1 (6 bases). The clonotype was recovered from a man younger than 35 in good health. Sequenced: blood. The chain's CDR3 is CAAKGEPAYGYTF. DNA for the CDR3: TGTGCCGCCAAGGGGGAGCCCGCCTATGGCTACACCTTC.